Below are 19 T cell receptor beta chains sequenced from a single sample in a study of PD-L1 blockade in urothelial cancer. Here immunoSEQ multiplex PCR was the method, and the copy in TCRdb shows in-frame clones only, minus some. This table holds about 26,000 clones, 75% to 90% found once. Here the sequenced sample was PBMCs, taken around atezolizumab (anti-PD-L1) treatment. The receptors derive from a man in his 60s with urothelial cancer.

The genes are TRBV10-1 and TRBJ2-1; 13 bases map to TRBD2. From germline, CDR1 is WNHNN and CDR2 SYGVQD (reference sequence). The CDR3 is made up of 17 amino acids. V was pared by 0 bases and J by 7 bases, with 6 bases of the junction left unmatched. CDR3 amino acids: CASSESLTSGRNNEQFF. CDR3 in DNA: TGCGCCAGCAGTGAGTCCCTGACTAGCGGGAGGAATAATGAGCAGTTCTTC.

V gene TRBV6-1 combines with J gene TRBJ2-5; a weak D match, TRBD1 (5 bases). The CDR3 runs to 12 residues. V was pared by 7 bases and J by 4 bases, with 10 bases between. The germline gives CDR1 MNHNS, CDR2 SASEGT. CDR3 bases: TGTGCCAGCAAAGGGGTGGGAGAGACCCAGTACTTC. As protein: CASKGVGETQYF.

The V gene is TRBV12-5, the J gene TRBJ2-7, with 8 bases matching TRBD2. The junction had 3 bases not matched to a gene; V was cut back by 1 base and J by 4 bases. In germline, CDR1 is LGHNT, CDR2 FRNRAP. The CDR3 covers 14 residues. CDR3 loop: CASGLEAGAYEQYF. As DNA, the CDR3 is TGTGCTAGTGGTTTGGAAGCGGGGGCTTACGAGCAGTACTTC.

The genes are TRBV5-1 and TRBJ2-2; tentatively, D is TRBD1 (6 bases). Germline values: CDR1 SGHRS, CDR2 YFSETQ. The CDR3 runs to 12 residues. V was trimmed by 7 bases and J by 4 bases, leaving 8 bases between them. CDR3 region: CASPTGTGELFF. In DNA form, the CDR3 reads TGCGCCAGCCCGACAGGCACCGGGGAGCTGTTTTTT.

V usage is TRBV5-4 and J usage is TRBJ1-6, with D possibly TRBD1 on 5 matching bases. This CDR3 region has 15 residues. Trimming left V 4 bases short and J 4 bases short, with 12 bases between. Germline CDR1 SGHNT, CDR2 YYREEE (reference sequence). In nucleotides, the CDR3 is TGTGCCAGCAGCGGAGGGACGGAATATAATTCACCCCTCCACTTT. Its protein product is CASSGGTEYNSPLHF.

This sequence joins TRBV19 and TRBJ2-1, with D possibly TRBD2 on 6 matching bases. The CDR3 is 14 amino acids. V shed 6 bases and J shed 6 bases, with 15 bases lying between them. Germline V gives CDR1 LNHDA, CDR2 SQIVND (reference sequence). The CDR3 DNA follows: TGTGCCAGTAGCCTAGCACCCGGGGGCAATGAGCAGTTCTTC. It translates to CASSLAPGGNEQFF.

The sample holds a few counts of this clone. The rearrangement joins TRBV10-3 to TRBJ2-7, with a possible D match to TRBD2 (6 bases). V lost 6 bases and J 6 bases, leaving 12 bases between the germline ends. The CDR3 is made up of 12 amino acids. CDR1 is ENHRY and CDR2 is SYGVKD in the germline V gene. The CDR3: CAIRRAGSEQYF. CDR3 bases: TGTGCCATCAGGCGCGCCGGGAGCGAGCAGTACTTC.

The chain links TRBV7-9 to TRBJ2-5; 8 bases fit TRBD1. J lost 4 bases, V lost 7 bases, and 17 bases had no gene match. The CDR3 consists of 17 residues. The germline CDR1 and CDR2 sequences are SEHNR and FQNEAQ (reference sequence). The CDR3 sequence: CASNVPRGTGGGETQYF. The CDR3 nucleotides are TGTGCCAGCAACGTCCCGAGGGGCACAGGGGGAGGAGAGACCCAGTACTTC.

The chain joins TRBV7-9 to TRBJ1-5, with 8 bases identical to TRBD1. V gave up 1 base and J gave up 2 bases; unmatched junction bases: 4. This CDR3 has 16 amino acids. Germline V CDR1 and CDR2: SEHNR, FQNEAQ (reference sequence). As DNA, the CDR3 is TGTGCCAGCAGCTTAGGACTGGGACAGGGCAATCAGCCCCAGCATTTT. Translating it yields CASSLGLGQGNQPQHF.

CDR3 amino acids: CASSSTSDSYNEQFF. CDR3 coding DNA: TGTGCCAGCAGCTCAACTAGCGACTCCTACAATGAGCAGTTCTTC. The chain links TRBV5-4 to TRBJ2-1; TRBD2 matches at 7 bases. V shed 3 bases and J 0 bases; nucleotides not matched to a gene: 3. Germline V gene lookup returns CDR1 SGHNT and CDR2 YYREEE (reference sequence). The CDR3 length is 15 residues.

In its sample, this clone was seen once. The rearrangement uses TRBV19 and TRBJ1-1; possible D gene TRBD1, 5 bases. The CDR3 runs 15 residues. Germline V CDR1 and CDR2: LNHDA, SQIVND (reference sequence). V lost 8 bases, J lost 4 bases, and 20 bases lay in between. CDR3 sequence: CASWAGRSSGTEAFF. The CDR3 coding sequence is TGTGCCAGTTGGGCAGGGAGGTCCTCGGGCACTGAAGCTTTCTTT.

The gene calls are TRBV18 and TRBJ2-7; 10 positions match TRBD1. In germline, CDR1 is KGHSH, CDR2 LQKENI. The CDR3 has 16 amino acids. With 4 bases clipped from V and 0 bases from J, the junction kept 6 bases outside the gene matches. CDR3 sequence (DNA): TGTGCCAGCTCACGGCTGGACAGGGGGGTCTCCTACGAGCAGTACTTC. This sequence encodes CASSRLDRGVSYEQYF.

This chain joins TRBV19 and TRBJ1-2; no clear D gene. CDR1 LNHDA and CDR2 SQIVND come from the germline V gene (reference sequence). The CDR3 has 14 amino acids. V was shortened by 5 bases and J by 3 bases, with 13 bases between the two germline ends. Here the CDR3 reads CASSVPTRDYGYTF. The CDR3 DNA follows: TGTGCCAGTAGTGTGCCCACACGGGACTATGGCTACACCTTC.

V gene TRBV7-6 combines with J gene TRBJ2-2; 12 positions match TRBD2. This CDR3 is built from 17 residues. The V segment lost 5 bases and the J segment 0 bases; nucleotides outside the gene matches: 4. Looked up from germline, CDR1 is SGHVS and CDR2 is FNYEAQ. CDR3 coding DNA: TGTGCCAGCAGCCCGACTAGCGGGGGTTCGAACACCGGGGAGCTGTTTTTT. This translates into CASSPTSGGSNTGELFF.

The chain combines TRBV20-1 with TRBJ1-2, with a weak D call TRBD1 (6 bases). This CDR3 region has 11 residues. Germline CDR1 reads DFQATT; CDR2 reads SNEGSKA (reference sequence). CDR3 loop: CTTAGVEGYTF. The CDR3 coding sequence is TGCACAACCGCAGGGGTGGAGGGCTACACCTTC.

The CDR3 sequence: CASNQALSSYNEQFF. For the CDR3, the DNA is TGTGCCAGCAACCAGGCCTTGAGCTCCTACAATGAGCAGTTCTTC. The gene calls are TRBV7-2 and TRBJ2-1; D not resolved. The CDR3 covers 15 residues. Germline V gene lookup returns CDR1 SGHTA and CDR2 FQGNSA. Trimming stripped 7 bases from V and 0 bases from J, with 13 bases between.

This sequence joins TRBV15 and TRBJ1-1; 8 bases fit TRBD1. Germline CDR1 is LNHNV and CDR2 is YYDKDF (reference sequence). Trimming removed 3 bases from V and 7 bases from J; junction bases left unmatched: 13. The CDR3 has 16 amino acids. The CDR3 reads CATSRDGQGLRYEAFF. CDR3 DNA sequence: TGTGCCACCAGCAGGGACGGACAGGGTTTGAGATATGAAGCTTTCTTT.

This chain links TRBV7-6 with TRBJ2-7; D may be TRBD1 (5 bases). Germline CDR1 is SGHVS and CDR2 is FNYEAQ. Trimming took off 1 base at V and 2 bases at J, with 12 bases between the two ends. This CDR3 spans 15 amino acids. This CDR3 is CASSLEGEGAYEQYF. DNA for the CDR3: TGTGCCAGCAGCTTAGAAGGCGAAGGGGCCTACGAGCAGTACTTC.

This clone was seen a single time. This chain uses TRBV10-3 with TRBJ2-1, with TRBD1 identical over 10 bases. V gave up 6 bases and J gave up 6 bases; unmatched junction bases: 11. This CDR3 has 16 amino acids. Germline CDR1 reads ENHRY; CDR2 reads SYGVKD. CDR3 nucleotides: TGTGCCATCAGGGCCCCGGGACAGGGGTCTGGCAATGAGCAGTTCTTC. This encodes CAIRAPGQGSGNEQFF.